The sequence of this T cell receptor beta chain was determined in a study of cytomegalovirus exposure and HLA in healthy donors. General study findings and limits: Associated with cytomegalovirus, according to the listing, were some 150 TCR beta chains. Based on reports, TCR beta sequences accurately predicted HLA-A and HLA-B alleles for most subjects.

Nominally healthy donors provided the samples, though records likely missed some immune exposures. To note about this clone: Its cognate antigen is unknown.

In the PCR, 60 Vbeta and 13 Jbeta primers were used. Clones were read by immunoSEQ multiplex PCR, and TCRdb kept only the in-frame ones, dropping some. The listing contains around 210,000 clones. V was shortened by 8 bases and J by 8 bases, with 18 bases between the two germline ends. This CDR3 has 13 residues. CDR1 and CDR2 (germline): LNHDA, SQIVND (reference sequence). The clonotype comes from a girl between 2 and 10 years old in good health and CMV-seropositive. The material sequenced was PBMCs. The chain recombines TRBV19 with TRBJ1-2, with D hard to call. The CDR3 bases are TGTGCCAGTTCGATATCAGGTCGGCCCGGCTACACCTTC. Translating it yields CASSISGRPGYTF.